The 27 T cell receptor beta chains reported below all come from one sample, sequenced in a study of control samples from healthy donors and cancer patients. Clones were sequenced by immunoSEQ multiplex PCR, and TCRdb holds only the in-frame ones, with some missing. The sample includes over 70,000 clones, 70% to 90% of them seen just once. The material sequenced was PBMCs. The receptors derive from a woman aged 50 to 60 with colorectal cancer.

DNA of the CDR3: TGTGCCAGCAGCCCGGATGGAGCTAACTATGGCTACACCTTC. The encoded protein is CASSPDGANYGYTF. The chain couples TRBV2 to TRBJ1-2; D is uncertain. The CDR3 totals 14 residues. Germline V gene data show CDR1 as SNHLY and CDR2 as FYNNEI. Trimming took 6 bases from V and 0 from J, leaving 11 bases between them.

V gene TRBV5-5 combines with J gene TRBJ2-3; 8 bases match TRBD1. V shed 4 bases and J 4 bases; nucleotides not matched to a gene: 5. The CDR3 consists of 14 residues. CDR1 SGHKS and CDR2 YYEKEE come from the germline V gene (reference sequence). CDR3 bases: TGTGCCAGCAGCCAACAGGGGGTGGCAGATACGCAGTATTTT. Protein sequence: CASSQQGVADTQYF.

The chain uses TRBV18 and TRBJ1-5; 7 bases are shared with TRBD1. The CDR3 is 15 residues long. Germline values: CDR1 KGHSH, CDR2 LQKENI. The V gene end was trimmed by 5 bases and the J gene end by 1 base; junction bases not matched to a gene: 5. CDR3 sequence reads: CASSSTGISNQPQHF. CDR3 DNA sequence: TGTGCCAGCTCATCGACAGGGATAAGCAATCAGCCCCAGCATTTT.

This clone was recorded once. This sequence joins TRBV12-3 or TRBV12-4 and TRBJ1-3; 7 bases line up with TRBD1. The length of the CDR3 is 13 residues. V lost 6 bases to trimming and J lost 6 bases; unmatched junction nucleotides: 5. The CDR3: CASRTQGTNTIYF. The CDR3, as DNA: TGTGCCAGCAGGACACAGGGGACAAACACCATATATTTT.

J is TRBJ2-1 and V is TRBV5-6; perhaps TRBD1 as D (5 bases). The germline V and J ends were trimmed by 2 bases and 9 bases, with 9 bases remaining between them. There are 12 residues in the CDR3. The V gene's germline CDR1 is SGHDT and CDR2 YYEEEE. The CDR3 DNA sequence: TGTGCCAGCAGCTTTGTTCAGGGTGAGCAGTTCTTC. Protein: CASSFVQGEQFF.

J is TRBJ1-6 and V is TRBV5-6, with 7 nucleotides matching TRBD1. The ends lost 3 bases at V and 7 bases at J; junction bases unmatched: 4. CDR1 and CDR2 (germline): SGHDT, YYEEEE. This CDR3 has 14 amino acids. The CDR3 spells CASSWGQTNSPLHF. As DNA, the CDR3 is TGTGCCAGCAGCTGGGGACAGACGAATTCACCCCTCCACTTT.

The V and J genes are TRBV23-1 and TRBJ1-2; 7 bases match TRBD1. TRBV23-1 is an open reading frame whose function is uncertain. This CDR3 contains 13 residues. The J segment lost 12 bases and the V segment lost 2 bases, leaving 9 bases of the junction unmatched. CDR3: CASSQPSDRAHTF. CDR3 nucleotide sequence: TGCGCCAGCAGTCAACCATCTGACAGGGCCCACACCTTC.

V usage is TRBV5-8 and J usage is TRBJ1-4; D possibly corresponds to TRBD1 (5 bases). From germline, CDR1 is SGHTS and CDR2 YDEGEE. The CDR3 contains 15 residues. Trimming took off 4 bases at V and 7 bases at J, with 17 bases between the two ends. CDR3 in amino acids: CASSPDGGGIEKLFF. The CDR3 DNA is TGTGCCAGCAGCCCTGATGGGGGGGGAATTGAAAAACTGTTTTTT.

This clone was counted once. The chain carries TRBV2 and TRBJ2-6; D is ambiguous. The CDR3 has 14 amino acids. Trimming cost V 4 bases and J 2 bases, with 6 bases left between them. From germline, CDR1 is SNHLY and CDR2 FYNNEI. The CDR3 DNA sequence: TGTGCCAGCAGTGTGAAAACTGGGGCCAACGTCCTGACTTTC. It encodes CASSVKTGANVLTF. Based on the CDR3 plus reference TRBV2 and TRBJ2-6, the full variable domain is EPEVTQTPSHQVTQMGQEVILRCVPISNHLYFYWYRQILGQKVEFLVSFYNNEISEKSEIFDDQFSVERPDGSNFTLKIRSTKLEDSAMYFCASSVKTGANVLTFGAGSRLTVL.

The V gene is TRBV4-2, the J gene TRBJ2-2, with TRBD2 as a possible D gene (6 bases). The ends were cut back, 0 bases at V and 4 bases at J, with 18 bases in the middle. This CDR3 spans 18 amino acids. CDR1 LGHNA and CDR2 YNFKEQ come from the germline V gene. CDR3 sequence (DNA): TGTGCCAGCAGCCAAGAGCTACCTCGGCGGGGAGCCACCGGGGAGCTGTTTTTT. Protein: CASSQELPRRGATGELFF.

The chain uses TRBV10-1 and TRBJ2-3; 7 bases align to TRBD2. V shed 2 bases, J shed 2 bases, and the junction held 4 bases outside the gene matches. Germline V gives CDR1 WNHNN, CDR2 SYGVQD (reference sequence). The CDR3 has 15 residues. The CDR3 nucleotides are TGCGCCAGCAGTGAGGGGGGGGGTTACACAGATACGCAGTATTTT. Residues: CASSEGGGYTDTQYF.

The rearrangement links TRBV4-3 to TRBJ2-6; D call uncertain. The CDR3 has 16 amino acids. Trimming took off 0 bases at V and 0 bases at J, with 6 bases between the two ends. Per germline, CDR1 LGHNA and CDR2 YSLEER. The CDR3 loop reads CASSQDRSSGANVLTF. The DNA of the CDR3 is TGCGCCAGCAGCCAAGACAGAAGCTCTGGGGCCAACGTCCTGACTTTC.

V and J are TRBV6-6 and TRBJ1-5; D gene unclear. V dropped 2 bases and J dropped 5 bases, with 7 bases sitting between them. This CDR3 has 13 amino acids. CDR1 is MNHNY, CDR2 SVGAGI, per germline (reference sequence). CDR3 sequence: CASSYETHQPQHF. DNA for the CDR3: TGTGCCAGCAGTTACGAGACGCATCAGCCCCAGCATTTT.

The gene calls are TRBV29-1 and TRBJ2-3; D ambiguous. V lost 4 bases and J lost 2, with 7 bases in between. CDR3 length: 12 amino acids. Germline V gene sequence: CDR1 SQVTM, CDR2 ANQGSEA. The CDR3 here is CSVGRHTDTQYF. CDR3 DNA: TGCAGCGTTGGGCGCCACACAGATACGCAGTATTTT.

The chain employs TRBV10-3 and TRBJ1-2; D gene uncertain. Deletions cut 8 bases from V and 4 bases from J, with 14 bases between. The germline V gene encodes CDR1 ENHRY and CDR2 SYGVKD. The CDR3 is 13 amino acids. The CDR3 here is CAISQAGPYGYTF. CDR3 in DNA: TGTGCCATCTCCCAGGCGGGCCCCTATGGCTACACCTTC.

This sequence joins TRBV3-1 (or the pseudogene TRBV3-2) and TRBJ1-2; no clear D gene. Germline CDR1 and CDR2: LGHDT and YNNKEL (reference sequence). The ends were cut back, 0 bases at V and 7 bases at J, with 15 bases in the middle. The CDR3 runs to 15 residues. CDR3 bases: TGTGCCAGCAGCCAAGACTCCTCCGAGTCGGGTGGCTACACCTTC. Translation gives CASSQDSSESGGYTF.

The chain recombines TRBV5-8 with TRBJ1-2; no clear D. The CDR3 is 12 residues long. Germline CDR1 is SGHTS and CDR2 is YDEGEE. V was pared by 0 bases and J by 5 bases, with 5 bases between. The CDR3 loop reads CASSLEGYGYTF. CDR3 sequence (DNA): TGTGCCAGCAGCTTGGAAGGTTATGGCTACACCTTC.

This clone was detected only once. Distinct nucleotide sequences in the sample also encode this CDR3. V is TRBV7-3 and J is TRBJ2-5, with TRBD1 identical over 9 bases. The CDR3 contains 14 residues. J was trimmed by 5 bases and V by 5 bases; bases with no gene match: 6. Germline CDR1 and CDR2: SGHTA and FQGTGA. The CDR3 protein is CASSAQGAQETQYF. The CDR3 DNA sequence: TGTGCCAGCAGCGCACAGGGGGCACAGGAGACCCAGTACTTC.

Here the CDR3 DNA reads TGTGCCAGCAGTGGGGGGGCGAACACTGAAGCTTTCTTT. It encodes CASSGGANTEAFF. The rearrangement uses TRBV7-2 and TRBJ1-1, with a weak D call TRBD1 (6 bases). This CDR3 has 13 residues. Germline assignment: CDR1 SGHTA and CDR2 FQGNSA. The V gene lost 6 bases and the J gene lost 1 base, with 9 bases spanning the gap.

The chain links TRBV10-3 to TRBJ2-2, with 10 bases aligning to TRBD2. Germline loops: CDR1 ENHRY, CDR2 SYGVKD. There are 16 residues in the CDR3. V was pared by 10 bases and J by 2 bases, with 10 bases of the junction left unmatched. The DNA for the CDR3 is TGTGCCACGACCGGAAGCGGGGGGGCAAACACCGGGGAGCTGTTTTTT. It encodes CATTGSGGANTGELFF.

This chain links TRBV3-1 (or the pseudogene TRBV3-2) with TRBJ2-1; the match to TRBD2 covers 10 bases. Unmatched junction bases numbered 12, after V lost 11 bases and J lost 8 bases. Germline V gene data show CDR1 as LGHDT and CDR2 as YNNKEL (reference sequence). This CDR3 is built from 14 residues. The CDR3 is CAGESGGAPHEQFF. CDR3 DNA: TGTGCCGGAGAGAGCGGGGGGGCTCCACATGAGCAGTTCTTC.

This chain uses TRBV6-5 with TRBJ1-2, with D possibly TRBD1 on 6 matching bases. Germline lookup yields CDR1 MNHEY and CDR2 SVGAGI. V lost 4 bases and J 6 bases, leaving 15 bases between the germline ends. The CDR3 has 14 amino acids. The CDR3 DNA reads TGTGCCAGCAGTTCCTCAGGGGAAGTCGATGGCTACACCTTC. Translated: CASSSSGEVDGYTF.

There are a few counts of this clone. The V and J genes are TRBV29-1 and TRBJ1-1; D is ambiguous. The CDR3 extends over 14 amino acids. V was clipped by 6 bases and J by 0 bases, with 14 bases between them. Looked up from germline, CDR1 is SQVTM and CDR2 is ANQGSEA. CDR3 in DNA: TGCAGCGTCTCCCGACTGATCATGAACACTGAAGCTTTCTTT. Amino acid sequence: CSVSRLIMNTEAFF.

This chain connects TRBV4-1 to TRBJ1-2; D unresolved. V was clipped by 1 base and J by 2 bases, with 5 bases between them. The CDR3 contains 13 residues. Germline lookup yields CDR1 MGHRA and CDR2 YSYEKL. The CDR3 sequence: CASSQAGNYGYTF. The CDR3 nucleotides read TGCGCCAGCAGCCAAGCAGGCAACTATGGCTACACCTTC.

V usage is TRBV3-1 (or the pseudogene TRBV3-2) and J usage is TRBJ2-3, with TRBD2 identical over 7 bases. V gave up 2 bases and J gave up 0 bases; unmatched junction bases: 2. The CDR3 is 15 residues long. CDR1 LGHDT and CDR2 YNNKEL come from the germline V gene (reference sequence). CDR3 amino acids: CASSQFSGSTDTQYF. DNA for the CDR3: TGTGCCAGCAGCCAATTTAGCGGGAGCACAGATACGCAGTATTTT.

In its sample, this clone was seen a few times. This chain uses TRBV2 with TRBJ2-2; D gene uncertain. The CDR3 consists of 17 residues. V gave up 7 bases and J gave up 1 base, with 19 bases separating them. CDR1 SNHLY and CDR2 FYNNEI come from the germline V gene. CDR3 residues: CASNDPRWHLNTGELFF. The CDR3 DNA is TGTGCCAGCAATGACCCCCGGTGGCACTTGAACACCGGGGAGCTGTTTTTT.

The V call is TRBV9, the J call TRBJ1-3, with D uncertain. Germline V gene sequence: CDR1 SGDLS, CDR2 YYNGEE. The CDR3 length is 15 residues. Trimming stripped 4 bases from V and 0 bases from J, with 11 bases between. The CDR3 DNA reads TGTGCCAGCAGCATAAACCAGAACTCTGGAAACACCATATATTTT. This translates into CASSINQNSGNTIYF.